This TCR beta chain was profiled in a study of T cells in Graves' hyperthyroidism and ophthalmopathy. Ten or more counts support this clonotype. The target antigen is unknown. Germline V CDR1 and CDR2: SGHTA, FQGNSA. Losses at the gene ends were 5 bases for V and 0 bases for J; bases not matched to a gene: 13. The CDR3 extends over 19 amino acids. Aged 18 to 65, the patients had hyperthyroidism that was newly diagnosed and had lasted under 2 months. The source material, RNA transcripts, was used to amplify TCR beta CDR3 regions. The TCR CDR3 first-round RT-PCR relied on the HTBI primer set. Via MiXCR, TCRdb re-called the multiplex PCR reads, giving one row per CDR3 protein. The sample carries hundreds of thousands of distinct CDR3 sequences, 14% recorded once. Overall study results and limits: Most clonotypes expanded in thyroid above 0.001 were likewise present in blood.

This sequence joins TRBV7-2 and TRBJ2-7; TRBD2 agrees at 13 bases. The sequencing input was blood. This receptor was obtained from a woman aged 18-35 years with Graves' hyperthyroidism. The DNA for the CDR3 is TGTGCCAGCAGCCCCCCTCGAGCGGGACTAGCGGGAAACTCCTACGAGCAGTACTTC. It specifies CASSPPRAGLAGNSYEQYF.